The clone carrying this TCR beta chain came up once. The PCR used 60 Vbeta and 13 Jbeta primers. This table comes from immunoSEQ multiplex PCR, and its TCRdb copy is limited to in-frame clones, with some not included. Among 100,000 to 150,000 clones listed, 65% to 85% were seen once. This sample is part of a study of cytomegalovirus exposure and HLA in healthy donors. The CDR3 runs 16 residues. Looked up from germline, CDR1 is LGHNA and CDR2 is YNFKEQ. Losses at the gene ends were 0 bases for V and 3 bases for J; bases not matched to a gene: 5. The TCR was taken from a woman between 40 and 50 years old in good health and CMV-seropositive. The chain links TRBV4-2 to TRBJ2-7, with 10 bases lining up with TRBD2. Sequencing was performed on PBMCs. CDR3 bases: TGTGCCAGCAGCCAAGATCGGGTAGCGGGAGGCTACGAGCAGTACTTC. This sequence encodes CASSQDRVAGGYEQYF.